This T cell receptor beta chain was observed in a study of spatial heterogeneity in lung cancer. Across the whole study: The donors comprised about 70 untreated early-stage non-small cell lung cancer patients. Every unique TCR and UMI combination, on average, appeared more than ten times in raw reads.

There are many counts of this clonotype. Stated time point: blood at routine non-recurrence follow-up after resection. Tumor, nontumor lung or frozen PBMC supplied whole RNA, sequenced without sorting. MiXCR, run by TCRdb on the 5' RACE reads, gives a single entry per CDR3 protein. The sample contains roughly 120,000 distinct CDR3 sequences, more than 10% of which appear only once. This TCR derives from a female donor with early-stage non-small cell lung cancer. The source was PBMCs, collected at follow-up.

CDR3 in amino acids: CASSLPVLITGELFF. The CDR3 DNA is TGTGCCAGCAGCTTACCCGTTTTGATAACCGGGGAGCTGTTTTTT. The chain joins TRBV7-9 to TRBJ2-2; the D is unclear. CDR1 and CDR2 from the germline V gene are SEHNR and FQNEAQ (reference sequence). V lost 2 bases and J 5 bases, leaving 12 bases between the germline ends. The CDR3 covers 15 residues.